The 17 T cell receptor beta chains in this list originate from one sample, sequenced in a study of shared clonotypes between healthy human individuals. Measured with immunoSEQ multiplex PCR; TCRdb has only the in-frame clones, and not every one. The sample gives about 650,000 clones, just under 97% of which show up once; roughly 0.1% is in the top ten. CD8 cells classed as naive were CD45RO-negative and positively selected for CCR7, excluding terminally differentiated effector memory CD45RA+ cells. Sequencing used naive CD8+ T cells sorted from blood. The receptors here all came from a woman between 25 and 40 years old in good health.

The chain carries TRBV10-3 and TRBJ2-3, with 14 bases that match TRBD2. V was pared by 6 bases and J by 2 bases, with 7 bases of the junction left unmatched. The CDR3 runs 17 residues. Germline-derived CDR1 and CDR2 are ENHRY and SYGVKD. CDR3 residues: CAISAGLAGGYTDTQYF. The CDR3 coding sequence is TGTGCCATCAGCGCTGGACTAGCGGGAGGTTACACAGATACGCAGTATTTT.

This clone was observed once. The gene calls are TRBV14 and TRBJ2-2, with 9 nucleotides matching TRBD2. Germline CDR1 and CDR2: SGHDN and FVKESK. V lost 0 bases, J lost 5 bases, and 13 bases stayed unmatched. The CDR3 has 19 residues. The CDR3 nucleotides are TGTGCCAGCAGCCAAGAAACCGTAGCGGGAGAGACTAAGACCGGGGAGCTGTTTTTT. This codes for CASSQETVAGETKTGELFF.

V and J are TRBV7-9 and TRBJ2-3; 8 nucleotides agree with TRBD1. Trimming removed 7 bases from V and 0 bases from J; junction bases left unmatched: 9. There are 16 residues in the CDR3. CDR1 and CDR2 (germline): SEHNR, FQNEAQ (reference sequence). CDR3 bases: TGTGCCAGCATACACGGTGGGGACAGGAGCACAGATACGCAGTATTTT. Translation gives CASIHGGDRSTDTQYF.

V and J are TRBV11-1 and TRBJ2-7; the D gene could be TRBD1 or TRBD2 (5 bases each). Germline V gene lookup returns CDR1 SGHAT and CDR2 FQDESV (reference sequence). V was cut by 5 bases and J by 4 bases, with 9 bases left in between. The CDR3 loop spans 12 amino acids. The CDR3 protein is CASSGDPYEQYF. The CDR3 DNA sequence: TGTGCCAGCAGCGGGGACCCTTACGAGCAGTACTTC.

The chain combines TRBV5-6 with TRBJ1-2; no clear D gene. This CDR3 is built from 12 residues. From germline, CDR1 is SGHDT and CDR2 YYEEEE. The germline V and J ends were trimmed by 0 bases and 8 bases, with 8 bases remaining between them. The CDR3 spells CASSLGRRGYTF. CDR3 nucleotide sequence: TGTGCCAGCAGCTTGGGCCGTAGGGGCTACACCTTC.

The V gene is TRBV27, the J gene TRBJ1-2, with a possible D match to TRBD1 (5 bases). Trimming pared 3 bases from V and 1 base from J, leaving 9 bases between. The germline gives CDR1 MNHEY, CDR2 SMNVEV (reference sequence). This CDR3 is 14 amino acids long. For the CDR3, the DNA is TGTGCCAGCAGTTTTCGGGGGATTAACTATGGCTACACCTTC. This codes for CASSFRGINYGYTF.

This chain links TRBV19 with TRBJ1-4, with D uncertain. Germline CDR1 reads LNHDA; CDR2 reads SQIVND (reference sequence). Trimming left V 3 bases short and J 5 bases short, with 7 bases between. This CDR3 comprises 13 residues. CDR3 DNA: TGTGCCAGTAGTATTACAGAAAATGAAAAACTGTTTTTT. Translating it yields CASSITENEKLFF.

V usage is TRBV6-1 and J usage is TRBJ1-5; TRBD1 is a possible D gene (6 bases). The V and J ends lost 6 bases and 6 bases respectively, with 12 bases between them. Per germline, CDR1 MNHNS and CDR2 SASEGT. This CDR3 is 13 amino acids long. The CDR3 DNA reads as TGTGCCAGCAGCCAGGGGTTGGGTCAGCCCCAGCATTTT. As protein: CASSQGLGQPQHF.

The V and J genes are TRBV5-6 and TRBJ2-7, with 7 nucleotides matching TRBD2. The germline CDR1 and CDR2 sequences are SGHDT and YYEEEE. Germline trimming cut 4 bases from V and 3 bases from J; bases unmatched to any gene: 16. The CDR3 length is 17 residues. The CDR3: CASSRPRGGSVGYEQYF. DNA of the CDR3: TGTGCCAGCAGCCGGCCGAGGGGCGGGAGCGTCGGCTACGAGCAGTACTTC.

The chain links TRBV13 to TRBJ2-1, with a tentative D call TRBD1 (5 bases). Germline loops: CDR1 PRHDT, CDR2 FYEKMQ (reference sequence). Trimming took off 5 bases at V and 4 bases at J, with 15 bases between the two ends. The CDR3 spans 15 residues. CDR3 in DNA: TGTGCCAGCAGCCACGGGCAGGGCTCTTACAATGAGCAGTTCTTC. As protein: CASSHGQGSYNEQFF.

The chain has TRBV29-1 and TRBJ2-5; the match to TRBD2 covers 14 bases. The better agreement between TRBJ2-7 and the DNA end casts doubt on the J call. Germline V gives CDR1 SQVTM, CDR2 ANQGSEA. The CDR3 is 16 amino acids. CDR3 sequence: CSAAGLAGGRAYEQYF. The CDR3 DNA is TGCAGCGCGGCCGGACTAGCGGGAGGAAGGGCCTACGAGCAGTACTTC.

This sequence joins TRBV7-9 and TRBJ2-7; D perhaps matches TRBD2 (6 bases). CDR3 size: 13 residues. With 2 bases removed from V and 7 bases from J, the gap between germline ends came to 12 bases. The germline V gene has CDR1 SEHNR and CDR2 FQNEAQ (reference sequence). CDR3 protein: CASSLPGVEEQYF. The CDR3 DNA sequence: TGTGCCAGCAGCTTACCGGGGGTGGAGGAGCAGTACTTC. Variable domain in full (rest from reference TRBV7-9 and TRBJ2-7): DTGVSQNPRHKITKRGQNVTFRCDPISEHNRLYWYRQTLGQGPEFLTYFQNEAQLEKSRLLSDRFSAERPKGSFSTLEIQRTEQGDSAMYLCASSLPGVEEQYFGPGTRLTVT.

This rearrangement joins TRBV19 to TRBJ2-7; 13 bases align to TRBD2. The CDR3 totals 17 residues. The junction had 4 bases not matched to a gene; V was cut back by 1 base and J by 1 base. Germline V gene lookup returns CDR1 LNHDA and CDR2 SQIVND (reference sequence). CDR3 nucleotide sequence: TGTGCCAGTAGTATAGCGACTAGCGGGAGGTCGTCCTACGAGCAGTACTTC. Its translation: CASSIATSGRSSYEQYF.

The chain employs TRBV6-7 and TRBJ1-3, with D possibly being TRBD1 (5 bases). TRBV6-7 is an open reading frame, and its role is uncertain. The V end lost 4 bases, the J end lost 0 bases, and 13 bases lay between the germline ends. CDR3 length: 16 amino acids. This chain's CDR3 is CASSSPQGDSGNTIYF. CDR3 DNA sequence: TGTGCCAGCAGTTCCCCGCAGGGCGACTCTGGAAACACCATATATTTT.

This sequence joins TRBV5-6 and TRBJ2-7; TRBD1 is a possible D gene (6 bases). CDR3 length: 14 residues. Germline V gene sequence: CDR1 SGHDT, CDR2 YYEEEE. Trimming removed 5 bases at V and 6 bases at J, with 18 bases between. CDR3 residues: CASRIQGITGEQYF. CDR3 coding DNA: TGTGCCAGCAGAATACAGGGTATCACTGGCGAGCAGTACTTC.

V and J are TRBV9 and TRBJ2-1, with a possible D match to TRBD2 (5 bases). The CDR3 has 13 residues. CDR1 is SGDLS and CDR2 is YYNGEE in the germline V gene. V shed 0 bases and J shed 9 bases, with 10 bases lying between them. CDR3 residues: CASSVGRASEQFF. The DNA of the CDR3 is TGTGCCAGCAGCGTAGGGCGGGCGAGTGAGCAGTTCTTC.

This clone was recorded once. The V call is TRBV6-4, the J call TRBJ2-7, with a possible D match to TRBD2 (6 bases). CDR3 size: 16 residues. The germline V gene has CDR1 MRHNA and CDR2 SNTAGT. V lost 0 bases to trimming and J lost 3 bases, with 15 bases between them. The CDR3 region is CASSDSSRLGFYEQYF. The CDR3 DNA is TGTGCCAGCAGTGACTCGAGTCGACTAGGCTTCTACGAGCAGTACTTC.